This T cell receptor (beta chain) was obtained from a study of T cell responses to AZD1222 COVID-19 vaccine. Findings and limits, study-wide: CD4 TCRs linked to vaccination spanned spike, dominating at 160-218 and 743-854.

This CDR3 region has 12 residues. Germline trimming cut 4 bases from V and 5 bases from J; bases unmatched to any gene: 0. The germline V gene has CDR1 MDHEN and CDR2 SYDVKM. The assay was immunoSEQ multiplex PCR, and TCRdb's table has in-frame clones only and misses some. The table lists around 150,000 clones, around 91% of them singletons. Note on this clone: Its antigen remains unidentified.

The material sequenced was peripheral blood, taken on day 0 of AZD1222 vaccination. This TCR came from an adult in good health. The rearrangement links TRBV28 to TRBJ1-1; 8 bases are a match to TRBD1. For the CDR3, the DNA is TGTGCCAGCAGTTGGACAGGGACTGAAGCTTTCTTT. It encodes CASSWTGTEAFF.